The present entry profiles one T cell receptor beta chain with its context. The CDR3 spans 15 residues. The J segment lost 4 bases and the V segment lost 4 bases, leaving 4 bases of the junction unmatched. Germline values: CDR1 MNHEY, CDR2 SVGAGI. The source of the sample is a study of regulatory dendritic cells for organ transplantation. Measured with immunoSEQ multiplex PCR; TCRdb has only the in-frame clones, and not every one. The sample holds 30,000 to 40,000 clones, around nine tenths seen once. This chain joins TRBV6-5 and TRBJ2-1; TRBD1 aligns across 10 bases. The sample comprised naive CD8+ T cells from blood. Described subset: CD45RA+ naive T cells. The TCR comes from a human donor in good health. CDR3 DNA sequence: TGTGCCAGCAGTTTTCGGGACAGGGGATACAATGAGCAGTTCTTC. Its protein is CASSFRDRGYNEQFF.